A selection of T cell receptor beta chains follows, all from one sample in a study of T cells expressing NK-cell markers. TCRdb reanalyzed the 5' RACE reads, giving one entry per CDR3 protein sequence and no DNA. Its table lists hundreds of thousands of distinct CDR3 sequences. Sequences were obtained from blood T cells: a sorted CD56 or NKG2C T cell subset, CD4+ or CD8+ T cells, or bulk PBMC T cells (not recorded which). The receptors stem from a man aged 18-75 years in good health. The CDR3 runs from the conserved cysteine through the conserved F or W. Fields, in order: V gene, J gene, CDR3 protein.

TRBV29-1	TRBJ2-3	CSVEVPGGPTDTQYF
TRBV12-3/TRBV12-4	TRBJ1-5	CASSIQQGGNQPQHF
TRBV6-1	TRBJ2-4	CASSPRAGLAKNIQYF
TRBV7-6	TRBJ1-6	CASSFQGGNSPLHF
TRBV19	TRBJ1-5	CASSPGQGTAGQPQHF
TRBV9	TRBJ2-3	CASSVDRGGPRGTDTQYF
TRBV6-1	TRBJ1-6	CASTGPPAENSPLHF
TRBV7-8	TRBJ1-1	CASSLYGYTEAFF
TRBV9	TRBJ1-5	CASSQGAGTNSNQPQHF
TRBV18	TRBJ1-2	CASSPPNQGGDGYTF
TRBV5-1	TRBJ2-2	CASSLRGSGQSTGELFF
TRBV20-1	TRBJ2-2	CSAPNFANTGELFF
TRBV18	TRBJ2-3	CASSQKRGAQTDTQYF
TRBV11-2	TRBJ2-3	CASSLGSLAGLSTDTQYF
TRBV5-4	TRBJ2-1	CASSPQGAYSYNEQFF
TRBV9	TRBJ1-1	CASSLPIGTFTEAFF
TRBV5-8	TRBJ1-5	CASSLLSGSRQPQHF
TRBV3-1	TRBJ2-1	CASSQVSVSSGGAHEQFF
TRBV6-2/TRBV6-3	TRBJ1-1	CATGDGSVNTEAFF
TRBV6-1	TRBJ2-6	CASRDWVNVLTF
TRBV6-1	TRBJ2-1	CASSLPGQSSYNEQFF
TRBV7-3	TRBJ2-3	CASSPRTSGGELSGTDTQYF
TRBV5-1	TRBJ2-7	CASSLAGGLAYEQYF
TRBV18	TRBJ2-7	CASSPRGRQGPEQYF
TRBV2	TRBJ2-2	CASRGSTGSGELFF
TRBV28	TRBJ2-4	CASSLGVNIQYF
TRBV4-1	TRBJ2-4	CASSQLGSAKNIQYF
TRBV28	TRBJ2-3	CASSPLRRGPDTQYF
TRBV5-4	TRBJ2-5	CASSLIGTSKETQYF
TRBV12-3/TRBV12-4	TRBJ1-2	CASSLADRPFYGYTF
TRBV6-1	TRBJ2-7	CASSDVGGVYEQYF